A single sample is the source of the 18 T cell receptor beta chains below, sequenced in a study of OX40 agonist ivuxolimab in advanced cancers. The repertoire was sequenced with immunoSEQ multiplex PCR; TCRdb's copy has only in-frame clones and lacks some. The repertoire holds about 95,000 clones, approximately 89% seen once, with about 0.3% in the top ten. Specimen: CD4+ or CD8+ T cells sorted from blood, collected in a trial of the OX40 agonist ivuxolimab. All receptors come from an adult with an advanced solid tumor such as melanoma, head and neck, liver or kidney cancer.

This sequence joins TRBV11-2 and TRBJ2-1, with 12 bases aligning to TRBD2. Looked up from germline, CDR1 is SGHAT and CDR2 is FQNNGV. The CDR3 totals 15 residues. Trimming removed 3 bases from V and 4 bases from J; junction bases left unmatched: 1. The CDR3: CASSLGLAGYNEQFF. CDR3 in DNA: TGTGCCAGCAGCTTGGGACTAGCGGGTTACAATGAGCAGTTCTTC.

The chain joins TRBV5-1 to TRBJ2-2; TRBD1 matches 9 bases. This CDR3 spans 15 amino acids. V gave up 4 bases and J gave up 7 bases; unmatched junction bases: 8. The germline V gene has CDR1 SGHRS and CDR2 YFSETQ. The CDR3 is CASSPRTGADGELFF. CDR3 nucleotides: TGCGCCAGCAGCCCTCGGACAGGGGCGGACGGGGAGCTGTTTTTT.

The chain uses TRBV7-3 and TRBJ2-2, with D unclear. The V end was cut by 4 bases, the J end by 3 bases, with 9 bases between. In germline, CDR1 is SGHTA, CDR2 FQGTGA. The CDR3 extends over 14 amino acids. CDR3 coding DNA: TGTGCCAGCAGCTACACCCCCTACACCGGGGAGCTGTTTTTT. This gives the protein CASSYTPYTGELFF.

The chain couples TRBV30 to TRBJ2-7; TRBD1 matches 8 bases. The junction had 5 bases not matched to a gene; V was cut back by 6 bases and J by 4 bases. The CDR3 is 12 residues long. CDR1 GTSNPN and CDR2 SVGIG come from the germline V gene (reference sequence). CDR3 coding DNA: TGTGCCTGTCGGACAGGGTTGTACGAGCAGTACTTC. It yields the protein CACRTGLYEQYF.

The chain recombines TRBV7-2 with TRBJ2-1; 12 positions match TRBD2. This CDR3 spans 15 amino acids. CDR1 is SGHTA, CDR2 FQGNSA, per germline. Losses at the gene ends were 5 bases for V and 8 bases for J; bases not matched to a gene: 7. For the CDR3, the DNA is TGTGCCAGCAGCCGAGCTAGCGGGGGGGCCGATGAGCAGTTCTTC. It yields the protein CASSRASGGADEQFF.

This clone showed up just once. This rearrangement joins TRBV19 to TRBJ2-2; D is unresolved. V shed 7 bases and J shed 3 bases, with 9 bases lying between them. From germline, CDR1 is LNHDA and CDR2 SQIVND (reference sequence). CDR3 length equals 13 residues. The CDR3 loop reads CASTPDYTGELFF. DNA of the CDR3: TGTGCCAGTACCCCAGATTACACCGGGGAGCTGTTTTTT.

This rearrangement joins TRBV7-3 to TRBJ2-2; D is undetermined. This CDR3 contains 14 residues. The V gene's germline CDR1 is SGHTA and CDR2 FQGTGA. V was pared by 3 bases and J by 7 bases, with 12 bases between. CDR3 residues: CASSFNPRSGELFF. The DNA for the CDR3 is TGTGCCAGCAGCTTTAACCCAAGGAGCGGGGAGCTGTTTTTT.

The chain's CDR3 is CASSDGITGGGYTF. CDR3 DNA sequence: TGTGCCAGCAGTGACGGGATCACAGGCGGAGGCTACACCTTC. V usage is TRBV6-1 and J usage is TRBJ1-2; tentative D call: TRBD1 (5 bases). Germline-derived CDR1 and CDR2 are MNHNS and SASEGT. This CDR3 spans 14 amino acids. V was trimmed by 3 bases and J by 8 bases, leaving 16 bases between them.

The chain recombines TRBV2 with TRBJ1-1; TRBD1 aligns across 9 bases. CDR1 SNHLY and CDR2 FYNNEI come from the germline V gene. V dropped 6 bases and J dropped 5; count of bases not matched to a gene: 7. The CDR3 has 14 residues. Here the CDR3 DNA reads TGTGCCAGCAGGGGGCGGACAGGGGAAACTGAAGCTTTCTTT. As protein: CASRGRTGETEAFF.

This clone is a singleton in its sample. V is TRBV30 and J is TRBJ2-5, with a possible D match to TRBD2 (6 bases). V lost 2 bases to trimming and J lost 5 bases, with 12 bases between them. This CDR3 region has 13 residues. Germline V lookup: CDR1 GTSNPN, CDR2 SVGIG (reference sequence). CDR3 sequence (DNA): TGTGCCTGGAGTACGGGGGTCGTCGAGACCCAGTACTTC. It translates to CAWSTGVVETQYF.

The chain couples TRBV7-3 to TRBJ2-3; weak D call: TRBD2 (7 bases). Trimming left V 5 bases short and J 2 bases short, with 8 bases between. Germline values: CDR1 SGHTA, CDR2 FQGTGA. This CDR3 has 13 residues. CDR3 amino acids: CASSRGATDTQYF. CDR3 in DNA: TGTGCCAGCAGCCGGGGGGCCACAGATACGCAGTATTTT.

This clone was counted once. The gene calls are TRBV28 and TRBJ2-7; TRBD1 matches 7 bases. The CDR3 has 16 amino acids. Trimming took 3 bases from V and 7 from J; bases not matched to a gene: 15. The V gene's germline CDR1 is MDHEN and CDR2 SYDVKM. This chain's CDR3 is CASSFIRDSILREQYF. DNA of the CDR3: TGTGCCAGCAGTTTTATAAGGGACAGCATTCTACGGGAGCAGTACTTC.

The V and J genes are TRBV6-5 and TRBJ1-2, with 8 bases aligning to TRBD1. After removal of 0 bases from V and 2 bases from J, the junction contained 5 bases not matched to a gene. The CDR3 extends over 16 amino acids. Per germline, CDR1 MNHEY and CDR2 SVGAGI. CDR3 in amino acids: CASSYSETGVNYGYTF. In nucleotides, the CDR3 is TGTGCCAGCAGTTACTCCGAGACAGGGGTAAACTATGGCTACACCTTC.

The rearrangement links TRBV25-1 to TRBJ2-3; 8 nucleotides match TRBD2. Germline lookup yields CDR1 MGHDK and CDR2 SYGVNS. Trimming took 8 bases from V and 2 from J; bases not matched to a gene: 9. The CDR3 is 15 amino acids. The CDR3 here is CASQQAGVNTDTQYF. CDR3 nucleotides: TGTGCCAGCCAACAAGCGGGGGTGAACACAGATACGCAGTATTTT.

This chain uses TRBV30 with TRBJ2-5; 7 bases are a match to TRBD1. CDR1 GTSNPN and CDR2 SVGIG come from the germline V gene (reference sequence). V lost 5 bases, J lost 2 bases, and 2 bases stayed unmatched. CDR3 length equals 12 residues. CDR3 in amino acids: CAWATGQETQYF. CDR3 coding DNA: TGTGCCTGGGCGACAGGGCAAGAGACCCAGTACTTC.

The chain couples TRBV5-8 to TRBJ2-5, with D unclear. The CDR3 consists of 14 residues. Trimming left V 4 bases short and J 7 bases short, with 17 bases between. Germline V gives CDR1 SGHTS, CDR2 YDEGEE. The CDR3 bases are TGTGCCAGCAGCCTGATAACACACGTACGGACCCAGTACTTC. This encodes CASSLITHVRTQYF.

V usage is TRBV5-4 and J usage is TRBJ2-1; TRBD1 matches 7 bases. CDR1 is SGHNT and CDR2 is YYREEE in the germline V gene (reference sequence). The ends lost 1 base at V and 5 bases at J; junction bases unmatched: 6. The CDR3 totals 15 residues. The CDR3 sequence: CASSLSAGGHNEQFF. The CDR3 DNA is TGTGCCAGCAGCTTGTCGGCAGGGGGTCACAATGAGCAGTTCTTC.

The chain carries TRBV19 and TRBJ2-7; 8 positions match TRBD2. The CDR3 loop spans 15 amino acids. Germline V gives CDR1 LNHDA, CDR2 SQIVND (reference sequence). V lost 4 bases and J lost 2; bases outside the gene matches: 7. The CDR3 bases are TGTGCCAGTAGTAACTCAGCGGGAGCGACCTACGAGCAGTACTTC. Its protein product is CASSNSAGATYEQYF.